The present T cell receptor (beta chain) was sequenced within a study of T cells in Graves' hyperthyroidism and ophthalmopathy. Study conclusions and caveats: Expanded thyroid clonotypes (above 0.001) were mostly also found in blood.

TCR beta CDR3 sequences were amplified from RNA transcripts. The HTBI primer set served for first-round RT-PCR of the TCR CDR3. TCRdb called the multiplex PCR reads again in MiXCR, with one record for every CDR3 protein. The sample comprises hundreds of thousands of distinct CDR3 sequences, about 45% of which are singletons, and 8.2% rests with the top ten. Absent ophthalmopathy progression within 18 months defined stable Graves' hyperthyroidism. Any patient presenting with uncontrolled infection, other autoimmune disease, pregnancy or lactation was left out. This CDR3 contains 15 residues. Germline assignment: CDR1 SQVTM and CDR2 ANQGSEA. Germline trimming cut 4 bases from V and 2 bases from J; bases unmatched to any gene: 3. About this clonotype: Its antigen is still unknown. Being one base from a much bigger clone, this may be a read error.

This receptor was taken from a woman aged 18-29 years with Graves' hyperthyroidism. The source material was peripheral blood or thyroid tissue (not recorded which). The chain recombines TRBV29-1 with TRBJ2-2; 11 bases align to TRBD2. CDR3 sequence (DNA): TGCAGCGTTGGCGGGACTAGCGGAAACACCGGGGAGCTGTTTTTT. Its translation: CSVGGTSGNTGELFF.